Sequencing of this T cell receptor (beta chain) was carried out in a study of human T cells and chemical hapten exposure. This CDR3 is built from 16 residues. The ends lost 6 bases at V and 4 bases at J; junction bases unmatched: 12. Germline CDR1 SGHRS, CDR2 YFSETQ. As to time point: pre-sensitization, week 0. Treatment specified: therapeutic diphenylcyclopropenone sensitization with weekly scalp DPC. From the RACE reads, TCRdb called clonotypes with MiXCR, one entry per CDR3 protein. Here the sample spans 85,000 to 90,000 distinct CDR3 sequences, about 8.9% being singletons. This clonotype came up many times.

The specimen comprised whole blood, sampled in connection with sensitization to the hapten diphenylcyclopropenone (DPC). The sequence was obtained from a woman aged 40 to 50 with alopecia areata. Some clones in this sample may be carry-over from other donors' samples. The chain joins TRBV5-1 to TRBJ2-1, with 8 nucleotides matching TRBD2. The CDR3 DNA sequence: TGCGCCAGCACCCCGAATCTTGGCGGGGGGTACAATGAGCAGTTCTTC. Amino acids: CASTPNLGGGYNEQFF.